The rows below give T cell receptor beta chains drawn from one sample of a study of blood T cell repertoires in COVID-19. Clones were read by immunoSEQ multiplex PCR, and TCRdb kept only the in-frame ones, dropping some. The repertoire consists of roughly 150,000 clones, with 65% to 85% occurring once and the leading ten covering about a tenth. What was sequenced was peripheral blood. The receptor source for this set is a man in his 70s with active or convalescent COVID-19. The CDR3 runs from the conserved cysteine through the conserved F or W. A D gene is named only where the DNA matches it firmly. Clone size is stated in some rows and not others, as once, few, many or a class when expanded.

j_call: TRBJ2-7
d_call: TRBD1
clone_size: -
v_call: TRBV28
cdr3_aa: CASSPWTGGLDEQYF
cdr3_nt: TGTGCCAGCAGTCCCTGGACAGGGGGCTTAGACGAGCAGTACTTC

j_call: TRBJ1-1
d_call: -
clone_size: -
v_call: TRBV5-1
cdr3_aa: CASSWDPRRGGGEAFF
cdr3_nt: TGCGCCAGCAGCTGGGACCCCCGCAGGGGCGGTGGTGAAGCTTTCTTT

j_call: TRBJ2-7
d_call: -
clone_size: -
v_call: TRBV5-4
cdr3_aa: CASSPFGGSREQYF
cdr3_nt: TGTGCCAGCAGCCCCTTTGGAGGTTCGAGGGAGCAGTACTTC

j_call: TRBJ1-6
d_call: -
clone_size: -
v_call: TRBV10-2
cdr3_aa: CASSELGQGSNSPLHF
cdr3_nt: TGCGCCAGCAGTGAGTTGGGGCAGGGGTCAAATTCACCCCTCCACTTT

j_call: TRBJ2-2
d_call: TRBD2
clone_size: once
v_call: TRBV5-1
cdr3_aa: CASRYSGGVTGELFF
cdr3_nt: TGCGCCAGCAGATACAGCGGGGGGGTCACCGGGGAGCTGTTTTTT

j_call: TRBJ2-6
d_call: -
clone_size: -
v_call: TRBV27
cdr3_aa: CASSLWPAGANVLTF
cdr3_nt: TGTGCCAGCAGTTTATGGCCCGCCGGGGCCAACGTCCTGACTTTC

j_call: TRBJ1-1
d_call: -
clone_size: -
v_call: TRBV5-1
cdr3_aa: CASSLAGVGPNTEAFF
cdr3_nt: TGCGCCAGCAGCTTGGCGGGGGTAGGGCCAAACACTGAAGCTTTCTTT

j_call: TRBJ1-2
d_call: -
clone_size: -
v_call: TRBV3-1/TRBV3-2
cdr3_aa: CASRDLRIQGYTF
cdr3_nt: TGTGCCAGCAGAGACCTCCGAATACAGGGCTACACCTTC

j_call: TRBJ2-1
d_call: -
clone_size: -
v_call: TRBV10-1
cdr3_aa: CASSMEVDYNEQFF
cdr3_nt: TGCGCCAGCAGTATGGAGGTCGACTACAATGAGCAGTTCTTC

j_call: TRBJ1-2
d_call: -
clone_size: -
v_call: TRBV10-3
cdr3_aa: CAISESTAYGYTF
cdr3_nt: TGTGCCATCAGTGAGTCCACAGCTTATGGCTACACCTTC

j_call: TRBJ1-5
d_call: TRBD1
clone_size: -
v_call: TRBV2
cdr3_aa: CASSEAQGVGQGWNQPQHF
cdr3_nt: TGTGCCAGCAGTGAAGCACAGGGGGTAGGGCAGGGCTGGAATCAGCCCCAGCATTTT

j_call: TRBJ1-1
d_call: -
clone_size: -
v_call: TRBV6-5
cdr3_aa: CASTKDRLSTEAFF
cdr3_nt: TGTGCCAGCACCAAAGACAGGTTATCCACTGAAGCTTTCTTT